This T cell receptor beta chain was observed in a study of blood T cell repertoires in COVID-19. Study information: Material from acute and convalescent COVID-19 was sourced from the United States, Italy and Spain.

Source study methods: For nucleated cells, counts were estimated from reference gene primer amplification. Some clones are missing from TCRdb's copy, which holds only in-frame ones; the method was immunoSEQ multiplex PCR. V, J and clone size were drawn from that table, and D and trimming were deduced from the DNA. The profile shows about 120,000 clones, almost 85% of them singletons. Sample: peripheral blood. The sequence was obtained from a man aged 65-85 years with active or convalescent COVID-19.

The CDR3 coding sequence is TGTGCCAGCAGGGCTAGCGTAGGGAGCACCGGGGAGCTGTTTTTT. Translation: CASRASVGSTGELFF. The chain carries TRBV28 and TRBJ2-2; a weak D match, TRBD2 (6 bases). The V gene lost 6 bases and the J gene lost 4 bases, with 15 bases spanning the gap. Germline CDR1 is MDHEN and CDR2 is SYDVKM. This CDR3 has 15 amino acids. The complete variable domain, with remaining parts taken from reference TRBV28 and TRBJ2-2, reads DVKVTQSSRYLVKRTGEKVFLECVQDMDHENMFWYRQDPGLGLRLIYFSYDVKMKEKGDIPEGYSVSREKKERFSLILESASTNQTSMYLCASRASVGSTGELFFGEGSRLTVL.